These T cell receptor beta chains were read from a single sample in a study of identical twins. Each CDR3 protein gets one entry after TCRdb re-called the 5' RACE reads with MiXCR. The data contain hundreds of thousands of distinct CDR3 sequences, 15% to 20% of them singletons. These same records also appear under a second study, on T cells expressing NK-cell markers.

Sequenced: PBMCs. Receptor source: a woman in her late teens or twenties in good health. Both conserved end residues are part of each CDR3. A D gene is named only where the DNA matches it firmly. Size is omitted from some rows. Given values are once, few, many or a class for expanded clones.

clone size: NA
D gene: NA
J gene: TRBJ2-6
V gene: TRBV12-3/TRBV12-4
CDR3 protein: CAAMGSGANVLTF
CDR3 DNA: TGTGCCGCCATGGGATCCGGGGCCAACGTCCTGACTTTC

clone size: NA
D gene: NA
J gene: TRBJ1-2
V gene: TRBV27
CDR3 protein: CASSSRRITDNYGYTF
CDR3 DNA: TGTGCCAGCAGCTCCAGAAGGATTACAGACAACTATGGCTACACCTTC

clone size: NA
D gene: TRBD1
J gene: TRBJ2-5
V gene: TRBV7-9
CDR3 protein: CASSFTQRDSPRETQYF
CDR3 DNA: TGTGCCAGCAGCTTTACCCAACGGGACAGCCCCAGAGAGACCCAGTACTTC

clone size: NA
D gene: NA
J gene: TRBJ1-2
V gene: TRBV4-1
CDR3 protein: CASSQPRSRYGYTF
CDR3 DNA: TGCGCCAGCAGCCAACCCCGGTCCCGCTATGGCTACACCTTC

clone size: NA
D gene: NA
J gene: TRBJ2-1
V gene: TRBV6-5
CDR3 protein: CASSSPRGIRDEQFF
CDR3 DNA: TGTGCCAGCAGTTCCCCCCGCGGGATCAGAGATGAGCAGTTCTTC

clone size: NA
D gene: NA
J gene: TRBJ2-2
V gene: TRBV5-1
CDR3 protein: CASSLGQINTGELFF
CDR3 DNA: TGCGCCAGCAGCTTGGGACAGATCAACACCGGGGAGCTGTTTTTT

clone size: few
D gene: TRBD1
J gene: TRBJ2-1
V gene: TRBV6-1
CDR3 protein: CASSEWDRGLYYEQFF
CDR3 DNA: TGTGCCAGCAGTGAATGGGACAGGGGGCTTTACTATGAGCAGTTCTTC

clone size: NA
D gene: TRBD1
J gene: TRBJ2-1
V gene: TRBV6-1
CDR3 protein: CASSRAPRGEQFF
CDR3 DNA: TGTGCCAGCAGTCGGGCCCCCAGGGGGGAGCAGTTCTTC

clone size: NA
D gene: TRBD1
J gene: TRBJ2-5
V gene: TRBV12-3/TRBV12-4
CDR3 protein: CASRAGTGGYETQYF
CDR3 DNA: TGTGCCAGCAGGGCCGGGACAGGGGGCTATGAGACCCAGTACTTC

clone size: few
D gene: TRBD2
J gene: TRBJ2-3
V gene: TRBV12-3/TRBV12-4
CDR3 protein: CASSDVMGGDTQYF
CDR3 DNA: TGTGCCAGCAGTGACGTTATGGGGGGGGATACGCAGTATTTT

clone size: once
D gene: NA
J gene: TRBJ2-7
V gene: TRBV18
CDR3 protein: CASSPAKGRYEQYF
CDR3 DNA: TGTGCCAGCTCACCCGCTAAGGGACGCTACGAGCAGTACTTC

clone size: NA
D gene: NA
J gene: TRBJ2-7
V gene: TRBV6-1
CDR3 protein: CASSQRDRGPQGLAIPYEQYF
CDR3 DNA: TGTGCCAGCAGTCAACGGGACAGGGGACCGCAGGGACTAGCGATCCCCTACGAGCAGTACTTC

clone size: few
D gene: TRBD2
J gene: TRBJ2-1
V gene: TRBV7-9
CDR3 protein: CASMGGGTYNEQFF
CDR3 DNA: TGTGCCAGCATGGGGGGGGGGACCTACAATGAGCAGTTCTTC

clone size: few
D gene: NA
J gene: TRBJ1-5
V gene: TRBV5-5
CDR3 protein: CASSPRTVLSNQPQHF
CDR3 DNA: TGTGCCAGCAGCCCCCGGACAGTACTTAGCAATCAGCCCCAGCATTTT

clone size: few
D gene: TRBD1
J gene: TRBJ2-7
V gene: TRBV20-1
CDR3 protein: CSASTLRQGHEQYF
CDR3 DNA: TGCAGTGCTAGCACCCTACGACAGGGCCACGAGCAGTACTTC

clone size: few
D gene: NA
J gene: TRBJ1-1
V gene: TRBV18
CDR3 protein: CASSPQIEAFF
CDR3 DNA: TGTGCCAGCTCACCACAGATTGAAGCTTTCTTT

clone size: NA
D gene: NA
J gene: TRBJ2-2
V gene: TRBV5-4
CDR3 protein: CASSSQGADAGELFF
CDR3 DNA: TGTGCCAGCAGCTCTCAAGGGGCGGATGCCGGGGAGCTGTTTTTT

clone size: NA
D gene: TRBD1
J gene: TRBJ2-2
V gene: TRBV12-3/TRBV12-4
CDR3 protein: CASRNGQEPGELFF
CDR3 DNA: TGTGCCAGCAGGAACGGACAGGAACCCGGGGAGCTGTTTTTT

clone size: medium-sized
D gene: TRBD2
J gene: TRBJ2-3
V gene: TRBV6-4
CDR3 protein: CASSDSGGADTQYF
CDR3 DNA: TGTGCCAGCAGTGACAGCGGGGGGGCAGATACGCAGTATTTT